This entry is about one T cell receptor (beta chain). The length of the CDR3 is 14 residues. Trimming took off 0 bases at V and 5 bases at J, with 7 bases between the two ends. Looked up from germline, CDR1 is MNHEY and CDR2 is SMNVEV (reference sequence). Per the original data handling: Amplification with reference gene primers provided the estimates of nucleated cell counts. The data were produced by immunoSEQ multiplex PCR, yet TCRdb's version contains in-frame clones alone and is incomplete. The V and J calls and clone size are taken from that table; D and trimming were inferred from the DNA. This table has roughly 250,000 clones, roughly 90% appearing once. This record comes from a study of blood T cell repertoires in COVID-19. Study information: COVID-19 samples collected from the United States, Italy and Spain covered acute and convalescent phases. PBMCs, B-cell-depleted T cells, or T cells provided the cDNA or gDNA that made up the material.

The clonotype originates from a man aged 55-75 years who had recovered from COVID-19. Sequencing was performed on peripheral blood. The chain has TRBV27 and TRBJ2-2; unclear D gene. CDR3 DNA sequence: TGTGCCAGCAGTTTATCGACCGGGACCGGGGAGCTGTTTTTT. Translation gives CASSLSTGTGELFF.